These T cell receptor beta chains were read from a single sample in a study of blood T cells in healthy people across ages. TCRdb recomputed calls from the 5' RACE reads with MiXCR, one row per CDR3 protein. Among hundreds of thousands of distinct CDR3 sequences listed, about half were seen once. The sequenced material came from blood. These receptors were taken from a woman aged 55-70 years in good health. Each CDR3 is given with its conserved first and last residue. The D gene is left open where the match is weak. Size is omitted from some rows. Given values are once, few, many or a class for expanded clones.

D gene	clone size	V gene	J gene	CDR3 protein	CDR3 DNA
NA	once	TRBV20-1	TRBJ2-5	CSARGERIGETQYF	TGCAGTGCTAGAGGGGAAAGGATAGGAGAGACCCAGTACTTC
NA	few	TRBV11-1	TRBJ2-3	CASSSWSTDTQYF	TGTGCCAGCAGCTCCTGGAGCACAGATACGCAGTATTTT
TRBD2	NA	TRBV20-1	TRBJ2-7	CSAGTSGRYEQYF	TGCAGTGCCGGGACTAGCGGGAGATACGAGCAGTACTTC
NA	NA	TRBV5-1	TRBJ2-5	CASSLAQGNYNEQYF	TGCGCCAGCAGCTTGGCCCAGGGAAATTACAATGAGCAGTACTTC
NA	NA	TRBV7-2	TRBJ1-2	CASSPGRGSNYGYTF	TGTGCCAGCAGCCCGGGGAGAGGATCTAACTATGGCTACACCTTC
TRBD2	many	TRBV6-2/TRBV6-3	TRBJ2-5	CASSNQEGGRLETQYF	TGTGCCAGCAGTAACCAGGAAGGCGGGAGGTTAGAGACCCAGTACTTC
TRBD1	NA	TRBV2	TRBJ1-2	CASSEAFRGGASYGYTF	TGTGCCAGCAGTGAAGCGTTCCGAGGGGGCGCGAGCTATGGCTACACCTTC
NA	NA	TRBV29-1	TRBJ2-7	CSVEVSGRFYEQYF	TGCAGCGTTGAAGTGTCAGGGCGATTCTACGAGCAGTACTTC
TRBD2	NA	TRBV20-1	TRBJ2-1	CSARDPSGFGVEQFF	TGCAGTGCTAGAGACCCTAGCGGGTTTGGAGTTGAGCAGTTCTTC
TRBD2	NA	TRBV20-1	TRBJ2-7	CSARDKAGGTLVYEQYF	TGCAGTGCTAGAGATAAGGCGGGAGGGACCCTGGTCTACGAGCAGTACTTC
NA	once	TRBV7-2	TRBJ1-1	CASSLVGLQAFF	TGTGCCAGCAGCTTAGTGGGACTACAAGCTTTCTTT
TRBD1	NA	TRBV7-2	TRBJ2-1	CASSATGSYNEQFF	TGTGCCAGCAGCGCGACAGGGTCCTACAATGAGCAGTTCTTC
NA	NA	TRBV29-1	TRBJ2-3	CSVPSLPTDTQYF	TGCAGCGTTCCGTCCCTACCCACAGATACGCAGTATTTT
TRBD1	NA	TRBV7-2	TRBJ1-3	CASSSGQGTSGNTIYF	TGTGCCAGCAGCTCGGGACAGGGGACCTCTGGAAACACCATATATTTT
NA	NA	TRBV28	TRBJ2-7	CASSSPRGGSYEQYF	TGTGCCAGCAGTTCCCCCCGAGGGGGATCCTACGAGCAGTACTTC
NA	NA	TRBV7-2	TRBJ2-3	CASSLVRGSTDTQYF	TGTGCCAGCAGTCTGGTGCGGGGTAGCACAGATACGCAGTATTTT
TRBD1	few	TRBV7-9	TRBJ1-2	CASSGRDRENTDYGYTF	TGTGCCAGCAGCGGACGGGACAGGGAAAATACCGACTATGGCTACACCTTC
TRBD1	NA	TRBV15	TRBJ2-5	CATSRGDRGRHVQETQYF	TGTGCCACCAGCAGGGGAGACAGGGGGCGGCATGTCCAAGAGACCCAGTACTTC
NA	NA	TRBV5-1	TRBJ1-1	CASSLQWMNTEAFF	TGCGCCAGCAGCTTACAGTGGATGAACACTGAAGCTTTCTTT
NA	few	TRBV9	TRBJ1-2	CASSPRSGSYLGATF	TGTGCCAGCAGCCCCCGTTCCGGGTCCTATTTGGGGGCCACCTTC
TRBD2	NA	TRBV29-1	TRBJ2-1	CSVSKTSGGGSGEQFF	TGCAGCGTCTCCAAGACTAGCGGGGGCGGGTCAGGTGAGCAGTTCTTC
TRBD2	NA	TRBV9	TRBJ2-5	CASSVGLAGGSRNEQYF	TGTGCCAGCAGCGTGGGACTAGCGGGAGGTAGTCGCAATGAGCAGTACTTC
NA	NA	TRBV20-1	TRBJ1-1	CSARDQLMNTEAFF	TGCAGTGCTAGAGATCAGCTCATGAACACTGAAGCTTTCTTT
NA	many	TRBV20-1	TRBJ2-6	CSARGGTNAANVLTF	TGCAGTGCTAGAGGGGGTACGAATGCTGCCAACGTCCTGACTTTC
TRBD2	once	TRBV4-2	TRBJ2-1	CASSRHRGPLAGGYNEQFF	TGTGCCAGCAGCCGTCATAGGGGGCCCCTAGCGGGAGGATACAATGAGCAGTTCTTC
NA	NA	TRBV18	TRBJ1-1	CASSPNRGEAFF	TGTGCCAGCTCACCTAATCGGGGTGAAGCTTTCTTT
NA	NA	TRBV7-2	TRBJ2-5	CASSQSRQETQYF	TGTGCCAGCAGCCAAAGTCGGCAAGAGACCCAGTACTTC
NA	NA	TRBV9	TRBJ2-1	CASSPTGDTREQFF	TGTGCCAGCAGCCCGACGGGGGACACCCGGGAGCAGTTCTTC
TRBD2	few	TRBV27	TRBJ2-7	CASSQPSGGSYEQYF	TGTGCCAGCAGTCAACCTAGCGGGGGCTCCTACGAGCAGTACTTC
NA	NA	TRBV20-1	TRBJ1-1	CSAHEFNTEAFF	TGCAGTGCTCACGAGTTCAACACTGAAGCTTTCTTT
TRBD1	NA	TRBV7-9	TRBJ1-2	CATGTGGWGYTF	TGTGCCACAGGGACAGGGGGCTGGGGCTACACCTTC
TRBD2	NA	TRBV6-2/TRBV6-3	TRBJ2-7	CASSGTPGGPYEQYF	TGTGCCAGCAGCGGGACCCCGGGAGGGCCTTACGAGCAGTACTTC
TRBD1	NA	TRBV20-1	TRBJ1-3	CSAQRGGRGTITTTLLGNTIYF	TGCAGTGCCCAGAGGGGGGGCAGGGGGACGATAACCACCACCTTGCTTGGAAACACCATATATTTT
TRBD2	NA	TRBV4-2	TRBJ2-4	CASSQDILGTSGRGSGNIQYF	TGTGCCAGCAGCCAAGATATTCTAGGGACTAGCGGGAGGGGAAGTGGGAACATTCAGTACTTC
TRBD1	many	TRBV24-1	TRBJ2-5	CATSDPGQGGHEQYF	TGTGCCACCAGTGACCCGGGACAGGGGGGCCATGAGCAGTACTTC
TRBD2	NA	TRBV5-1	TRBJ2-5	CASSFYGTREETQYF	TGCGCCAGCAGCTTCTATGGGACTAGAGAAGAGACCCAGTACTTC
NA	NA	TRBV18	TRBJ2-1	CASSQGLNEQFF	TGTGCCAGCTCACAGGGGTTGAATGAGCAGTTCTTC
TRBD2	few	TRBV11-2	TRBJ2-5	CASRLAGQQYF	TGTGCCAGCAGACTAGCGGGACAGCAGTACTTC
TRBD2	NA	TRBV4-3	TRBJ2-1	CASSQVAGGSVNEQFF	TGCGCCAGCAGCCAAGTAGCGGGAGGCTCGGTGAATGAGCAGTTCTTC
NA	NA	TRBV25-1	TRBJ2-6	CASSQKEGPNSGANVPTF	TGTGCCAGCAGCCAAAAGGAGGGACCCAACTCTGGGGCCAACGTCCCGACTTTC